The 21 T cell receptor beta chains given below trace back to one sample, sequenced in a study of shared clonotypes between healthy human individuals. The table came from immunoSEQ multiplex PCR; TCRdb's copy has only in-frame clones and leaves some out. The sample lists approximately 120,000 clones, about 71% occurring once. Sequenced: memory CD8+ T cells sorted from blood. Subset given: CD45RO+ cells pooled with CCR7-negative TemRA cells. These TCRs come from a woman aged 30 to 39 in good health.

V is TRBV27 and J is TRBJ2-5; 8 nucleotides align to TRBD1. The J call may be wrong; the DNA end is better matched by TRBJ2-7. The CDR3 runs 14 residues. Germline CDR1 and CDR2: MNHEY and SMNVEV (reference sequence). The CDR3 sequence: CASSLSAGGHEQYF. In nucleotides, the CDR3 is TGTGCCAGCAGTTTAAGTGCAGGGGGCCACGAGCAGTACTTC.

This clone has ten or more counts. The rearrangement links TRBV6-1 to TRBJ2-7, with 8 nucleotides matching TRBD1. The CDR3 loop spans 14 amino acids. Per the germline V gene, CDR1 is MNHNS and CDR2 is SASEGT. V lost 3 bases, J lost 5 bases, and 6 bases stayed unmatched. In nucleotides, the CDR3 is TGTGCCAGCAGTGATGAGACAGGGGTTAACGAGCAGTACTTC. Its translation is CASSDETGVNEQYF.

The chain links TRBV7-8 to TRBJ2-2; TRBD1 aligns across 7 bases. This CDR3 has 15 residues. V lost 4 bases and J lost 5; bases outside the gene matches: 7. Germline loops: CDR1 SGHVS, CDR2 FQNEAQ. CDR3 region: CASSSGQDLTGELFF. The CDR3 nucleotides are TGTGCCAGCAGCTCTGGACAGGATCTGACCGGGGAGCTGTTTTTT.

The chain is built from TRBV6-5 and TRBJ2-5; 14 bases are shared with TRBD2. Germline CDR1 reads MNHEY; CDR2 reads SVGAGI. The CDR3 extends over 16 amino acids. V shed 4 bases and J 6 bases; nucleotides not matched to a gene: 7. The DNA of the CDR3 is TGTGCCAGCAGTTCCCGACTAGCGGGAGGGGGGAAGACCCAGTACTTC. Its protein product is CASSSRLAGGGKTQYF.

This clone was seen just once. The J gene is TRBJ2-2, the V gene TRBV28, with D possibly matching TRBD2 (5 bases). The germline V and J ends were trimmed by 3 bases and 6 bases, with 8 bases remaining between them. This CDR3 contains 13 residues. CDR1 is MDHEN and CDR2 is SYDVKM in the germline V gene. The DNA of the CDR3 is TGTGCCAGCAGTTTCGGGGAACCCGGGGAGCTGTTTTTT. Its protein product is CASSFGEPGELFF.

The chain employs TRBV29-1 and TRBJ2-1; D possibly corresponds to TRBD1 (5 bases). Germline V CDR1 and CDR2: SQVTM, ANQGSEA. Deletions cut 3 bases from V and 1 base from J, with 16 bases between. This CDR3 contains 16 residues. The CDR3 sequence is CSVDGLRVRSYNEQFF. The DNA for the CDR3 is TGCAGCGTTGATGGGCTCAGGGTTAGATCCTACAATGAGCAGTTCTTC.

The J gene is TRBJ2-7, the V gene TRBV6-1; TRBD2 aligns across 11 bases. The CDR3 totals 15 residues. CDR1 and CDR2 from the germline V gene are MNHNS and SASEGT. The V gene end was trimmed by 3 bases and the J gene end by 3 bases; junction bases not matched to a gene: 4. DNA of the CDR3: TGTGCCAGCAGTGAGGGACTAGCGGAGCTCTACGAGCAGTACTTC. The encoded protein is CASSEGLAELYEQYF.

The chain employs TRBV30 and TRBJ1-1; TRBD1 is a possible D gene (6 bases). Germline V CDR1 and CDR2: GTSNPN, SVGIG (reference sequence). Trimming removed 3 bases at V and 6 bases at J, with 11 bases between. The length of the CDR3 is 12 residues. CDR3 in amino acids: CAWRNRDAEAFF. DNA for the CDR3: TGTGCCTGGAGAAACAGGGACGCTGAAGCTTTCTTT.

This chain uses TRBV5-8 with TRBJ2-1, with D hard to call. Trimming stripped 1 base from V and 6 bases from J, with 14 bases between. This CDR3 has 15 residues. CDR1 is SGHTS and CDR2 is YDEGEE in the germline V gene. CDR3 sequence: CASSLTASFSNEQFF. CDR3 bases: TGTGCCAGCAGCTTGACGGCTAGTTTTTCCAATGAGCAGTTCTTC.

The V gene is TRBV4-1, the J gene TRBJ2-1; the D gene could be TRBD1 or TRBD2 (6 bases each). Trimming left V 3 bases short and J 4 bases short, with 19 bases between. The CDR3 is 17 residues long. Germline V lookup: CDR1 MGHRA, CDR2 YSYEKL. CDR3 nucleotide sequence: TGCGCCAGCAGCCAGGCCCGGGGGACATCACCTTACAATGAGCAGTTCTTC. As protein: CASSQARGTSPYNEQFF.

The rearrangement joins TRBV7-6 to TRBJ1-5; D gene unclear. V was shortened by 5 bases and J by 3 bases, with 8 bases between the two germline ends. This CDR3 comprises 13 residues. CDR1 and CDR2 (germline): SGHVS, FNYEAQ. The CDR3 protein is CASSQTDNQPQHF. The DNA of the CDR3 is TGTGCCAGCAGCCAAACGGACAATCAGCCCCAGCATTTT.

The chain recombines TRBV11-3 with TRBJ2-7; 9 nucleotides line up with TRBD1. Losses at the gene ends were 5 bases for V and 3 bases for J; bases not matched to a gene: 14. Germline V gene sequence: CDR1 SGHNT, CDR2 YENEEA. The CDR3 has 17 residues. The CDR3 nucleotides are TGTGCCAGCAGCACCCGGTGGACAGGGGCAGGAGTCTACGAGCAGTACTTC. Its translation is CASSTRWTGAGVYEQYF.

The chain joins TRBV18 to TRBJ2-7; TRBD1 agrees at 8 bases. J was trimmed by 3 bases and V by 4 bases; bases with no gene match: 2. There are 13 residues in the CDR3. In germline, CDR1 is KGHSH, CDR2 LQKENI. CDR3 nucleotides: TGTGCCAGCTCACAACAGGGGGGCTACGAGCAGTACTTC. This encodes CASSQQGGYEQYF. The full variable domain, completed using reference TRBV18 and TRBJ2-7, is NAGVMQNPRHLVRRRGQEARLRCSPMKGHSHVYWYRQLPEEGLKFMVYLQKENIIDESGMPKERFSAEFPKEGPSILRIQQVVRGDSAAYFCASSQQGGYEQYFGPGTRLTVT.

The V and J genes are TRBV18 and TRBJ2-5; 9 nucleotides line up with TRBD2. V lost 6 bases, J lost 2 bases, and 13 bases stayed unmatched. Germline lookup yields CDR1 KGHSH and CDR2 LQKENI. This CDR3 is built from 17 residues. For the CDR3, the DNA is TGTGCCAGCTCGCCATTCATTAGCGGGAGCCCTCAAGAGACCCAGTACTTC. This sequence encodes CASSPFISGSPQETQYF.

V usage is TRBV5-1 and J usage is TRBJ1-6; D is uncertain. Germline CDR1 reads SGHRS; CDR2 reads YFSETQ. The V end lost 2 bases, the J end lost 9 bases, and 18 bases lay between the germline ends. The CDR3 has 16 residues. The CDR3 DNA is TGCGCCAGCAGCTTTGGACCGTTTGAGGGAGGTTCACCCCTCCACTTT. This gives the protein CASSFGPFEGGSPLHF.

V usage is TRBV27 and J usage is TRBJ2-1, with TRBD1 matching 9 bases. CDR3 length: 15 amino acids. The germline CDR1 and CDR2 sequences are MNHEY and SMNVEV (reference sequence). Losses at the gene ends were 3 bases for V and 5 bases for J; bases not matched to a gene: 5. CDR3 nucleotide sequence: TGTGCCAGCAGTTTCCTGGACAGGGGCCACAATGAGCAGTTCTTC. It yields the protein CASSFLDRGHNEQFF.

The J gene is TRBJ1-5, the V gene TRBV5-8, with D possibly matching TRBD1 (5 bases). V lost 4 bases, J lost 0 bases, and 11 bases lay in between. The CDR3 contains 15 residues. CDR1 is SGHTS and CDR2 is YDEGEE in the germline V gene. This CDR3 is CASSPLGDSNQPQHF. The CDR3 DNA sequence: TGTGCCAGCAGCCCTCTGGGGGATAGCAATCAGCCCCAGCATTTT.

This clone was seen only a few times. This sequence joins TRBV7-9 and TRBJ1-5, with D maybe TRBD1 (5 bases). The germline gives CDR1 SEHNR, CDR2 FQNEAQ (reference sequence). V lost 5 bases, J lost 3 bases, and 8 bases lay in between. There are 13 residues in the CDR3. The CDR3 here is CASSEGFNQPQHF. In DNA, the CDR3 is TGTGCCAGCAGCGAGGGGTTCAATCAGCCCCAGCATTTT.

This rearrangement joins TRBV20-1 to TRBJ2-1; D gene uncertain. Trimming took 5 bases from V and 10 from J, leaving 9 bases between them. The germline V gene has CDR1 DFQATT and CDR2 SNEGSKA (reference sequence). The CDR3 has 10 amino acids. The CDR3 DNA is TGCAGTGCTCCGTTCGGGGAGCAGTTCTTC. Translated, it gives CSAPFGEQFF.

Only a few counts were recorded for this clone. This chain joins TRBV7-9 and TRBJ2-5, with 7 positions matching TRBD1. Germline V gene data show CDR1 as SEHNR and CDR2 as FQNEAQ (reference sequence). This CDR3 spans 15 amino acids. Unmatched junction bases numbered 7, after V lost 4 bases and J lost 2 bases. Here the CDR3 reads CASSSTGTEQETQYF. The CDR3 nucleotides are TGTGCCAGCAGCTCAACCGGGACAGAGCAAGAGACCCAGTACTTC.

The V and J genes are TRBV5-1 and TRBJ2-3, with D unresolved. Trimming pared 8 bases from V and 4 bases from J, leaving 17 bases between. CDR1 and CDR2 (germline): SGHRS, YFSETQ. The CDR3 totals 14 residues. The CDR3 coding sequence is TGCGCCAGGGGCCTGGTCACCCTCCCAGATACGCAGTATTTT. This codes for CARGLVTLPDTQYF.